The clone carrying this T cell receptor (beta chain) came up a few times. Its antigen is not identified. Drawn from each donor were 7.5 to 10 milliliters of peripheral blood. Isolation of PBMCs gave at least 6 million cells per sample. Using a J-beta primer mix together with a sample-barcoded 5' primer, a second PCR was run for roughly 6 to 12 cycles. TCRdb called the 5' RACE reads again in MiXCR, with one record for every CDR3 protein. The sample has 780,000 or so distinct CDR3 sequences; roughly 56% are singletons. This sample was included in a study of blood T cells in healthy people across ages. Study-level points and caveats: Expanded clonotype shifts may have been confounded, as the donors had an unknown CMV status. The recorded TCR beta diversity per million T cells decreased in a roughly linear manner with age.

Sample: blood. The TCR originated in a middle-aged man in good health.

This CDR3 is CASSLWGRETQYF. The CDR3 DNA is TGTGCCAGCAGTTTATGGGGGCGAGAGACCCAGTACTTC. This chain joins TRBV12-3 or TRBV12-4 and TRBJ2-5; D is possibly TRBD1 (6 bases). V lost 2 bases and J lost 4, with 8 bases in between. There are 13 residues in the CDR3.